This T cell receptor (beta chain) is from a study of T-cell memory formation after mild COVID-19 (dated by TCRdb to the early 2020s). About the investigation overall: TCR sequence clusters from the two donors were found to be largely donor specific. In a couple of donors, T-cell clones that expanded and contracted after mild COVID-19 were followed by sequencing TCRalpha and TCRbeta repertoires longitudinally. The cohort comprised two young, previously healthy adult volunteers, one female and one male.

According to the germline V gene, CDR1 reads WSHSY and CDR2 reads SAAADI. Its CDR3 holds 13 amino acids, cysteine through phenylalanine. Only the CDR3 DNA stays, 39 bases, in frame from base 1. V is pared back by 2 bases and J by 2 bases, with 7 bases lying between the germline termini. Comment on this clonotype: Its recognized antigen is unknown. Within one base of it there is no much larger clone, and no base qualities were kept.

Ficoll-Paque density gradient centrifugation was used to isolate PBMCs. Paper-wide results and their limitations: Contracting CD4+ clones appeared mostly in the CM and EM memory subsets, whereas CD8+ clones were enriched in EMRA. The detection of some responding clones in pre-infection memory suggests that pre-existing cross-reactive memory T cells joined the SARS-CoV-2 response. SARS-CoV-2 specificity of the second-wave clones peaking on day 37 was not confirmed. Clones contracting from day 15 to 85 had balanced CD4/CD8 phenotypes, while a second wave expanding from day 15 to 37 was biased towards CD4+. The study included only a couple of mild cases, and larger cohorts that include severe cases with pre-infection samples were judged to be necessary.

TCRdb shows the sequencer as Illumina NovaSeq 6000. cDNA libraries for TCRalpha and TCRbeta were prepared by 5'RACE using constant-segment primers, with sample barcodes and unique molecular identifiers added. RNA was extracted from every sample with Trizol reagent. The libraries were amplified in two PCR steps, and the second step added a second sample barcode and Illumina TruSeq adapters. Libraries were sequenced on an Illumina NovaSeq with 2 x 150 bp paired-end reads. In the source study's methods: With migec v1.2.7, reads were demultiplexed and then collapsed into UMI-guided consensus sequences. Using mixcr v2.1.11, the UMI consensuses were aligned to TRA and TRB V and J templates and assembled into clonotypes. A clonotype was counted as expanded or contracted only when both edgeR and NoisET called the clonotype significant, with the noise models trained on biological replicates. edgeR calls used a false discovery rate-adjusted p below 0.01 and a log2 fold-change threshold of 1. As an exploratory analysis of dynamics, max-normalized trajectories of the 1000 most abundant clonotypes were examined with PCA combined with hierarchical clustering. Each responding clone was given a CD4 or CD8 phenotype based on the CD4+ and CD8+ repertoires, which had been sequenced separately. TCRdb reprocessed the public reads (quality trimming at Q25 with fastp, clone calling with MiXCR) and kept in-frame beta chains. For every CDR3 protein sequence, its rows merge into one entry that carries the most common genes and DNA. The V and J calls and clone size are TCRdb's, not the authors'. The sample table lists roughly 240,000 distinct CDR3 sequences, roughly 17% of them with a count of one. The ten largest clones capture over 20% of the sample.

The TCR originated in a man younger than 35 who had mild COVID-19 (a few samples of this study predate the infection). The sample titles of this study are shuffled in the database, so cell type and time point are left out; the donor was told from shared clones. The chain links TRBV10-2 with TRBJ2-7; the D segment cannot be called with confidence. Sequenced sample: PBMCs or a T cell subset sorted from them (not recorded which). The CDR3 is CASSEGIAYEQYF. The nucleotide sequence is TGCGCCAGCAGTGAGGGAATTGCCTACGAGCAGTACTTC.